This entry features one T cell receptor (beta chain) sequence. Antigen: not known. A quantitative 5'-RACE method, one with molecular barcodes, was used to make TCR beta libraries. TCRdb redid the calling of the 5' RACE reads with MiXCR, one entry per CDR3 protein. The sample has around 140,000 distinct CDR3 sequences, 17% seen once; the top ten hold around a third. The data stem from a study of CD8 T cells in ankylosing spondylitis. General observations from the study: The authors found the disease-linked clones to be CD8+ and relatively rare in peripheral blood. In ankylosing spondylitis patients, matched synovial fluid reportedly showed significant enrichment of disease-linked clones. Characteristic of ankylosing spondylitis blood, it appeared, was a TCR beta motif comprising several highly homologous variants.

Germline V gives CDR1 MRHNA, CDR2 SNTAGT. The CDR3 extends over 18 amino acids. The ends lost 0 bases at V and 4 bases at J; junction bases unmatched: 8. This sequence originates from a male donor with ankylosing spondylitis. Material: blood, either unsorted or a sorted T cell fraction (not recorded which). The chain employs TRBV6-4 and TRBJ2-1; 11 bases are shared with TRBD2. The CDR3 sequence is CASSDSLAGVSAYNEQFF. CDR3 in DNA: TGTGCCAGCAGTGACTCACTAGCGGGAGTTAGTGCGTACAATGAGCAGTTCTTC.